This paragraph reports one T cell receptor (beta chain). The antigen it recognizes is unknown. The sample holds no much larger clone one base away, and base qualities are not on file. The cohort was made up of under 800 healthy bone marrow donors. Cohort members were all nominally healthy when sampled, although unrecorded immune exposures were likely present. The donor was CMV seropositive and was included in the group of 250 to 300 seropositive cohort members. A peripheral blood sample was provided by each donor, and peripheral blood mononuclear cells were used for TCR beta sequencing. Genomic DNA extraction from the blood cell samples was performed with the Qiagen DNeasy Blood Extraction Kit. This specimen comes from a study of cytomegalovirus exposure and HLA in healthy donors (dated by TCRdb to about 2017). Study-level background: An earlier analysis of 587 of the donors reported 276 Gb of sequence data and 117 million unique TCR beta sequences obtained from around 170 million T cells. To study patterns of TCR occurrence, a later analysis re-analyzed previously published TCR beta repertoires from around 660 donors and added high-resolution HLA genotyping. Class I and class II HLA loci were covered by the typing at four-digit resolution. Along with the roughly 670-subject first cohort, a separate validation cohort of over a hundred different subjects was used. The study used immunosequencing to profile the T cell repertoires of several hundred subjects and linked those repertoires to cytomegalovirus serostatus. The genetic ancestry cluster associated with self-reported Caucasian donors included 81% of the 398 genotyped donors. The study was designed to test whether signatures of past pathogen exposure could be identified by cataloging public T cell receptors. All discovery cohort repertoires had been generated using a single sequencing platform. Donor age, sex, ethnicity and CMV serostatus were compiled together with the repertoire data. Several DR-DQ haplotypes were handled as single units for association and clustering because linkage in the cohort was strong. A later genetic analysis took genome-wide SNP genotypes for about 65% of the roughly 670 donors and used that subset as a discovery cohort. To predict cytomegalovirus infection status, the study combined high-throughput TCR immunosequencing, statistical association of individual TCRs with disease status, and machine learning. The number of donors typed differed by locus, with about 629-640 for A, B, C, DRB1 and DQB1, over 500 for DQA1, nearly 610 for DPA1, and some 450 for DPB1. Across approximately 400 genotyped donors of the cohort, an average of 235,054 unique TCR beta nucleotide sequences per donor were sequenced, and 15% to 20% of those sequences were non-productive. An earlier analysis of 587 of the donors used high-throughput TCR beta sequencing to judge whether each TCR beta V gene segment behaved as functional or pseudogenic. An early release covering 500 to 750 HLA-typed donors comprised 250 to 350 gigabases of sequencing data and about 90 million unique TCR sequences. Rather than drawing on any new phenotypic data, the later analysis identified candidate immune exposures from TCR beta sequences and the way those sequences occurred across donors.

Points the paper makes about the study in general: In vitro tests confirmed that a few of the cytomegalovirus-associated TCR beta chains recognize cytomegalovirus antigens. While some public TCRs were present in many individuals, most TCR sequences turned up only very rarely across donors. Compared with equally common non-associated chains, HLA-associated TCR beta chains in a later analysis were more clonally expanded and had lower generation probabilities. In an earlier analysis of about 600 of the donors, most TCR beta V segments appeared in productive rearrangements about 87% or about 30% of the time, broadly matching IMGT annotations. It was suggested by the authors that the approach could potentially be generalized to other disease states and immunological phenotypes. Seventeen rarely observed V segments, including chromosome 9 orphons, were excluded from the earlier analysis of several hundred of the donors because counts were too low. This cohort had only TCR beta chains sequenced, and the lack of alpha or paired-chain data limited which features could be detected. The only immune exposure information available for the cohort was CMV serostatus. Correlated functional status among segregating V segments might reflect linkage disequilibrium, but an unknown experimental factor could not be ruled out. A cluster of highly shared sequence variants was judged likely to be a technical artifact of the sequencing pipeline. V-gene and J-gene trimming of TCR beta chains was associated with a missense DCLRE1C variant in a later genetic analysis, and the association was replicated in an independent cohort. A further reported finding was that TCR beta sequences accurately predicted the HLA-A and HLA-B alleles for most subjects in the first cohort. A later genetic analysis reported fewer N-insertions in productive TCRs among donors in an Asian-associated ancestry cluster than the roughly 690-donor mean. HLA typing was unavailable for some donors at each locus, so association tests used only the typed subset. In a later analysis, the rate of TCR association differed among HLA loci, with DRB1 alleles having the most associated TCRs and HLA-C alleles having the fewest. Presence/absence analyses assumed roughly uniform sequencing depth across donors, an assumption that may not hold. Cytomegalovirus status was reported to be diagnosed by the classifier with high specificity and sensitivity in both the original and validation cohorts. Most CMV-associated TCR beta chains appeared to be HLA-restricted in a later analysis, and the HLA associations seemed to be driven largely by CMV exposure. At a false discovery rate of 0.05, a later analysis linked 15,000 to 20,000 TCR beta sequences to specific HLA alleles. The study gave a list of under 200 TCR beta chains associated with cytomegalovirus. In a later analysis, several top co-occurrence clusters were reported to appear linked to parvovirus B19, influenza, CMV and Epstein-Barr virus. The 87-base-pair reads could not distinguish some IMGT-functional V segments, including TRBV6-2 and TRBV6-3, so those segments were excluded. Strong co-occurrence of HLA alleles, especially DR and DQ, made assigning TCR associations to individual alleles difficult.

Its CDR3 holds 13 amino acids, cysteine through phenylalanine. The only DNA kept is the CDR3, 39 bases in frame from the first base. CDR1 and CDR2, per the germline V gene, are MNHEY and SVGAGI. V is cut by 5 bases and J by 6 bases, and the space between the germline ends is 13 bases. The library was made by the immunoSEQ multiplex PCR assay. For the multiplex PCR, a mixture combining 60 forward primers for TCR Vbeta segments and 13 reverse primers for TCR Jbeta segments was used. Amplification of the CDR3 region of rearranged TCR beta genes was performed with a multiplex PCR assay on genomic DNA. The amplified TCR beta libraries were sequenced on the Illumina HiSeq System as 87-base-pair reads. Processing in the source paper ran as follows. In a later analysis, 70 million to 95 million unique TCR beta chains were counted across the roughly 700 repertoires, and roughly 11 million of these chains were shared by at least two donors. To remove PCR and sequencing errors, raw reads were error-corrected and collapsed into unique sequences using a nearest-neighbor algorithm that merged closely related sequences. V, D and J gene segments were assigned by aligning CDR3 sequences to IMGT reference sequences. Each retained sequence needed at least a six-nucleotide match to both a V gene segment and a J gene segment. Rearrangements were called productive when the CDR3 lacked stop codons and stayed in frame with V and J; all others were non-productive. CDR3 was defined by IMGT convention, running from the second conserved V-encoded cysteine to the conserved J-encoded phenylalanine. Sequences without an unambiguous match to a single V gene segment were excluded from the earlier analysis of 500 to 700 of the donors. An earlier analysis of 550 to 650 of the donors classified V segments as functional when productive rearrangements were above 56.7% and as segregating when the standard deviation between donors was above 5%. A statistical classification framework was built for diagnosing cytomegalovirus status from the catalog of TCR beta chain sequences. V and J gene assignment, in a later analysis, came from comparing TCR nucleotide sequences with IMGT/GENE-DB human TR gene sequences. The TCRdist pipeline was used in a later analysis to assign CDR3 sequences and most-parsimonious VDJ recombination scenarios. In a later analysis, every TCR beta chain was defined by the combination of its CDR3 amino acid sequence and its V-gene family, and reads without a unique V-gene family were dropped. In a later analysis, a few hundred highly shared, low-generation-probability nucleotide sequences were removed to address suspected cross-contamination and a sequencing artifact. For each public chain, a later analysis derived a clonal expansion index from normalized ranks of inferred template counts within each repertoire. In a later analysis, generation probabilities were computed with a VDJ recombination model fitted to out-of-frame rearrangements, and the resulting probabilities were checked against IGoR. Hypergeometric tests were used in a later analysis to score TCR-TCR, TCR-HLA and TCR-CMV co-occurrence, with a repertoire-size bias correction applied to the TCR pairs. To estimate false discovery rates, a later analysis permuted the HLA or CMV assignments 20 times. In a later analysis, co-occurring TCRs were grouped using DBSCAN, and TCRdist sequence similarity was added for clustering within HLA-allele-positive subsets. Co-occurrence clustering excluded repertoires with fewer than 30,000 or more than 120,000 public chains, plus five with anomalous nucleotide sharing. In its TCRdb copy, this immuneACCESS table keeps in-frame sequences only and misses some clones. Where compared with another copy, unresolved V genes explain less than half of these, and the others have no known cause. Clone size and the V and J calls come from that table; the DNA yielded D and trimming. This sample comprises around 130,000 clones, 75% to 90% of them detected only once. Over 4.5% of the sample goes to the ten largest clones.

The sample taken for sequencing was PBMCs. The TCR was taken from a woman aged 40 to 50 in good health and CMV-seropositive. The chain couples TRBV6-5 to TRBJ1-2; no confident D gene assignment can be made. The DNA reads TGTGCCAGCAGTCCGACGGGGTCGAATGGCTACACCTTC. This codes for CASSPTGSNGYTF.